These T cell receptor beta chains were read from a single sample in a study of T-cell reconstitution after alpha-beta-depleted transplantation in children. MiXCR, run by TCRdb on the PCR reads, gives a single entry per CDR3 protein. This table has around 130,000 distinct CDR3 sequences, about a tenth appearing once. The sample in question was PBMCs, mostly from graft donor cells, obtained 180 days after TCRalphabeta/CD19-depleted stem cell transplant. The receptors originated from a girl younger than two who had a stem cell transplant for combined immunodeficiency, so the T cells may come from the graft donor. The CDR3 runs from the conserved cysteine through the conserved F or W. The order of the fields is J gene, clone size, D gene, V gene, CDR3 DNA, CDR3 protein. D genes are given only for firm matches. A row's size may be missing; if present it is once, few, many or a size class.

J: TRBJ2-1; size: NA; D: NA; V: TRBV12-3/TRBV12-4; DNA: TGTGCCAGCAGTTTGAACGGGGACTACAATGAGCAGTTCTTC; CDR3: CASSLNGDYNEQFF
J: TRBJ1-2; size: NA; D: NA; V: TRBV7-2; DNA: TGTGCCAGCAGCTTAGAGGTGGGCGGCTACACCTTC; CDR3: CASSLEVGGYTF
J: TRBJ2-3; size: few; D: TRBD2; V: TRBV7-2; DNA: TGTGCCAGCACCCTGCGTAGCGGGGTAGATGCAGATACGCAGTATTTT; CDR3: CASTLRSGVDADTQYF
J: TRBJ2-7; size: NA; D: TRBD2; V: TRBV29-1; DNA: TGCAGCGTTGTGGGACTAGCGGACACCTACGAGCAGTACTTC; CDR3: CSVVGLADTYEQYF
J: TRBJ2-5; size: many; D: TRBD1; V: TRBV29-1; DNA: TGCAGCGTTGAAAGAGGACAGGGGCCCCAAGAGACCCAGTACTTC; CDR3: CSVERGQGPQETQYF
J: TRBJ2-1; size: many; D: TRBD1; V: TRBV24-1; DNA: TGTGCCACCAGTGATTCAACAGGGGTGGGGAATGAGCAGTTCTTC; CDR3: CATSDSTGVGNEQFF
J: TRBJ2-3; size: few; D: NA; V: TRBV5-1; DNA: TGCGCCAGCAGACTGAGGACAGACCCTAGCACAGATACGCAGTATTTT; CDR3: CASRLRTDPSTDTQYF
J: TRBJ1-1; size: NA; D: NA; V: TRBV5-1; DNA: TGCGCCAGCAGCTTGTTCGGGACGAACACTGAAGCTTTCTTT; CDR3: CASSLFGTNTEAFF
J: TRBJ2-1; size: few; D: TRBD2; V: TRBV11-1; DNA: TGTGCCAGCAGCGTTAGCGGGAGGGCTCACAATGAGCAGTTCTTC; CDR3: CASSVSGRAHNEQFF
J: TRBJ2-2; size: NA; D: TRBD1; V: TRBV3-1; DNA: TGTGCCAGCAGCCACGGGACAGGGTCCTCGAACACCGGGGAGCTGTTTTTT; CDR3: CASSHGTGSSNTGELFF
J: TRBJ2-3; size: NA; D: NA; V: TRBV10-3; DNA: TGTGCCATTTTAGCGTGGGGCACAGATACGCAGTATTTT; CDR3: CAILAWGTDTQYF
J: TRBJ2-3; size: NA; D: NA; V: TRBV20-1; DNA: TGCAGTGCTAGTGGTAGGCAGGGGAGCACAGATACGCAGTATTTT; CDR3: CSASGRQGSTDTQYF
J: TRBJ2-1; size: NA; D: TRBD1; V: TRBV7-2; DNA: TGTGCCAGCAGTTCACAGGGGGCCTATGAGCAGTTCTTC; CDR3: CASSSQGAYEQFF
J: TRBJ2-6; size: NA; D: TRBD1; V: TRBV24-1; DNA: TGTGCCACCAGTGATGGGGGACAGGGGAAGTCTGGGGCCAACGTCCTGACTTTC; CDR3: CATSDGGQGKSGANVLTF
J: TRBJ2-7; size: NA; D: NA; V: TRBV29-1; DNA: TGCAGCGCTGGGAACTCCTACGAGCAGTACTTC; CDR3: CSAGNSYEQYF
J: TRBJ2-3; size: NA; D: NA; V: TRBV30; DNA: TGTGCCTGGAGTGTATTGAAACATACGCAGTATTTT; CDR3: CAWSVLKHTQYF
J: TRBJ1-5; size: few; D: TRBD1; V: TRBV29-1; DNA: TGCAGCGTGGGGGACAGGGGAAGCAATCAGCCCCAGCATTTT; CDR3: CSVGDRGSNQPQHF
J: TRBJ2-1; size: few; D: NA; V: TRBV29-1; DNA: TGCAGCGTTGAGCCCCGGAGCTCCTACAATGAGCAGTTCTTC; CDR3: CSVEPRSSYNEQFF
J: TRBJ2-1; size: few; D: NA; V: TRBV29-1; DNA: TGCAGCGCCGGAAGACAGCCTAAATACAATGAGCAGTTCTTC; CDR3: CSAGRQPKYNEQFF
J: TRBJ2-1; size: few; D: NA; V: TRBV14; DNA: TGTGCCAGCAGCCAAATGCTCTACAATGAGCAGTTCTTC; CDR3: CASSQMLYNEQFF
J: TRBJ2-5; size: many; D: TRBD2; V: TRBV11-2; DNA: TGTGCCAGCAGCTTAGTGGGACTAGGAGGGCAAGAGACCCAGTACTTC; CDR3: CASSLVGLGGQETQYF
J: TRBJ1-1; size: NA; D: NA; V: TRBV20-1; DNA: TGCAGTGTCCAGGGACAACCGAACACTGAAGCTTTCTTT; CDR3: CSVQGQPNTEAFF
J: TRBJ2-2; size: NA; D: TRBD2; V: TRBV14; DNA: TGTGCCAGCAGCCCCGGACTAGTCGCGAACACCGGGGAGCTGTTTTTT; CDR3: CASSPGLVANTGELFF
J: TRBJ2-1; size: NA; D: TRBD2; V: TRBV14; DNA: TGTGCCAGCAGTAGCGGGAGGCGCGTTTCCTTC; CDR3: CASSSGRRVSF
J: TRBJ2-7; size: many; D: NA; V: TRBV9; DNA: TGTGCCAGCAGCGTAGGGGATAGCGCAGCCTACGAGCAGTACTTC; CDR3: CASSVGDSAAYEQYF
J: TRBJ2-1; size: few; D: TRBD2; V: TRBV20-1; DNA: TGCAGTGCTAGTAGGCTAGCGGGGGTAGAGCAGTTCTTC; CDR3: CSASRLAGVEQFF
J: TRBJ2-1; size: many; D: NA; V: TRBV12-3/TRBV12-4; DNA: TGTGCCAGCAGTTTCGGGAGCGGGCGCAATGAGCAGTTCTTC; CDR3: CASSFGSGRNEQFF
J: TRBJ2-1; size: few; D: TRBD2; V: TRBV7-3; DNA: TGTGCCAGCAGCATAAGCGGGGGGGGTTCCTACAATGAGCAGTTCTTC; CDR3: CASSISGGGSYNEQFF
J: TRBJ2-1; size: many; D: NA; V: TRBV10-3; DNA: TGTGCCATCAGTGAGATGAACAATGAGCAGTTCTTC; CDR3: CAISEMNNEQFF
J: TRBJ2-5; size: NA; D: TRBD2; V: TRBV9; DNA: TGTGCCAGCAGCGTAGGGGGGACTAGCGGGGGTCAAGAGACCCAGTACTTC; CDR3: CASSVGGTSGGQETQYF
J: TRBJ1-1; size: many; D: NA; V: TRBV5-1; DNA: TGCGCCAGCGGACCGTTACGCCGGGATGAAGCTTTCTTT; CDR3: CASGPLRRDEAFF
J: TRBJ2-5; size: few; D: TRBD2; V: TRBV20-1; DNA: TGCAGTGCTAGAGATGGGGGAGGGCCATGGGAGACCCAGTACTTC; CDR3: CSARDGGGPWETQYF
J: TRBJ2-1; size: NA; D: NA; V: TRBV20-1; DNA: TGCAGTGCTCTGACGCGGTACAATGAGCAGTTCTTC; CDR3: CSALTRYNEQFF
J: TRBJ2-3; size: NA; D: NA; V: TRBV7-2; DNA: TGTGCCAGCAGCTTTAGGAGCCCTTCGGGCACGCAGTATTTT; CDR3: CASSFRSPSGTQYF
J: TRBJ2-2; size: few; D: TRBD2; V: TRBV11-2; DNA: TGTGCCAGCAGCTTATGGGGGCTAGCGGGAGCGGGAGGGGAGCTGTTTTTT; CDR3: CASSLWGLAGAGGELFF
J: TRBJ2-7; size: many; D: TRBD1; V: TRBV12-3/TRBV12-4; DNA: TGTGCCAGCAGTCCTGCGGGGACAGGGAGCTCCTACGAGCAGTACTTC; CDR3: CASSPAGTGSSYEQYF
J: TRBJ2-5; size: few; D: NA; V: TRBV15; DNA: TGTGCCACCAGCAGAGATCAGGGCCAGGGGACCCAGTACTTC; CDR3: CATSRDQGQGTQYF
J: TRBJ2-5; size: NA; D: TRBD1; V: TRBV12-3/TRBV12-4; DNA: TGTGCCAGCAGCTCTCATAACAGGGGCTTCCAAGAGACCCAGTACTTC; CDR3: CASSSHNRGFQETQYF
J: TRBJ2-7; size: few; D: NA; V: TRBV5-1; DNA: TGCGCCATCAGCTTGGATGGAGGCACGTACTTC; CDR3: CAISLDGGTYF
J: TRBJ2-7; size: few; D: NA; V: TRBV12-3/TRBV12-4; DNA: TGTGCCAGCAGTAGGGGCGTTCAGTACTTC; CDR3: CASSRGVQYF
J: TRBJ1-2; size: few; D: NA; V: TRBV7-2; DNA: TGTGCCAGCAGCTTAGAACGCAGGGGCTATGGCTACACCTTC; CDR3: CASSLERRGYGYTF
J: TRBJ2-1; size: NA; D: NA; V: TRBV9; DNA: TGTGCCAGCAGCGCGGACAGTTCCTACAATGAGCAGTTCTTC; CDR3: CASSADSSYNEQFF